A selection of T cell receptor beta chains follows, all from one sample in a study of T cells after yellow fever vaccination. TCRdb fed the 5' RACE reads into MiXCR, producing one record per CDR3 protein. The table shows some 350,000 distinct CDR3 sequences, with about 4% occurring only once. This specimen consisted of PBMCs, obtained 5 days after the yellow fever booster vaccination. The source of these receptors is a man between 18 and 35 years old who received the YFV17D yellow fever vaccine. CDR3s include the opening cysteine and the closing phenylalanine or tryptophan. A D gene is named only where the DNA matches it firmly. Rows may omit the clone size; those that give it use once, few, many or a size class.

V: TRBV20-1
D: TRBD1
length: 15
J: TRBJ1-1
size: few
CDR3: CSAREPGQGVTEAFF
DNA: TGCAGTGCTAGAGAACCAGGACAGGGTGTAACTGAAGCTTTCTTT

V: TRBV20-1
D: -
length: 15
J: TRBJ2-1
size: many
CDR3: CSARGSRQAYNEQFF
DNA: TGCAGTGCTAGAGGGTCTCGGCAGGCCTACAATGAGCAGTTCTTC

V: TRBV28
D: -
length: 14
J: TRBJ2-1
size: few
CDR3: CASSLTATYNEQFF
DNA: TGTGCCAGCAGTTTAACAGCTACGTACAATGAGCAGTTCTTC

V: TRBV7-9
D: TRBD1
length: 16
J: TRBJ1-4
size: many
CDR3: CASSPIWDRAKEKLFF
DNA: TGTGCCAGCAGCCCAATCTGGGACAGGGCGAAGGAAAAACTGTTTTTT

V: TRBV5-1
D: -
length: 13
J: TRBJ2-2
size: many
CDR3: CASTWGSTGELFF
DNA: TGCGCCAGCACTTGGGGGAGCACCGGGGAGCTGTTTTTT

V: TRBV7-2
D: TRBD2
length: 15
J: TRBJ2-5
size: few
CDR3: CASSRSLAVQETQYF
DNA: TGTGCCAGCAGCCGTAGTCTAGCGGTGCAAGAGACCCAGTACTTC

V: TRBV25-1
D: TRBD1
length: 15
J: TRBJ1-1
size: -
CDR3: CASSETGALNTEAFF
DNA: TGTGCCAGCAGTGAGACAGGGGCGTTGAACACTGAAGCTTTCTTT

V: TRBV11-2
D: -
length: 13
J: TRBJ2-3
size: -
CDR3: CASSFTITDTQYF
DNA: TGTGCCAGCAGCTTTACAATTACAGATACGCAGTATTTT

V: TRBV7-2
D: -
length: 15
J: TRBJ1-5
size: few
CDR3: CASSLWGYSNQPQHF
DNA: TGTGCCAGCAGCTTATGGGGGTATAGCAATCAGCCCCAGCATTTT

V: TRBV20-1
D: -
length: 12
J: TRBJ1-4
size: -
CDR3: CSAQGTNEKLFF
DNA: TGCAGTGCTCAGGGTACTAATGAAAAACTGTTTTTT

V: TRBV7-9
D: TRBD2
length: 14
J: TRBJ2-1
size: few
CDR3: CASRPSGGYNEQFF
DNA: TGTGCCAGCAGGCCTAGCGGGGGGTACAATGAGCAGTTCTTC

V: TRBV7-9
D: TRBD2
length: 14
J: TRBJ2-7
size: many
CDR3: CASSLYTLAGETYF
DNA: TGTGCCAGCAGCTTATATACCCTAGCGGGGGAGACGTACTTC

V: TRBV7-8
D: -
length: 14
J: TRBJ1-6
size: many
CDR3: CASSSDKYNSPLHF
DNA: TGTGCCAGCAGCTCGGACAAGTATAATTCACCCCTCCACTTT

V: TRBV7-3
D: -
length: 11
J: TRBJ1-2
size: many
CDR3: CASSGGYGYTF
DNA: TGTGCCAGCAGCGGGGGATATGGCTACACCTTC

V: TRBV14
D: -
length: 16
J: TRBJ1-3
size: -
CDR3: CASSQDRTFTGNTIYF
DNA: TGTGCCAGCAGCCAAGACCGGACATTTACCGGAAACACCATATATTTT

V: TRBV11-1
D: -
length: 14
J: TRBJ2-3
size: few
CDR3: CASSLEAGSDTQYF
DNA: TGTGCCAGCAGCTTAGAGGCGGGCTCAGATACGCAGTATTTT